This TCR beta chain derives from a study of blood T cells in healthy people across ages. The CDR3 totals 14 residues. Germline V gives CDR1 LGHDT, CDR2 YNNKEL (reference sequence). Whole-study results and caveats: Strongly correlated with naive T cell percentage was TCR beta diversity.

This clonotype has a handful of counts. Its specificity is not known. The junction and the germline gene differ at one end; a read error may be behind it. Together with a sample-barcoded 5' primer, a J-beta primer mix was included in a second PCR lasting roughly 6 to 12 cycles. TCRdb reanalysed the 5' RACE reads using MiXCR and keeps one entry per CDR3 protein. Among about 970,000 distinct CDR3 sequences listed, roughly 47% were seen once. The rearrangement joins TRBV3-1 to TRBJ1-2; D may be TRBD1 (5 bases). The clonotype was recovered from a woman aged 60-70 years in good health. Sequencing was performed on blood. CDR3 sequence reads: CASGQFQGNYGYTF. As DNA, the CDR3 is TGTGCCAGCGGCCAATTTCAGGGTAACTATGGCTACACCTTC.